This record looks at one T cell receptor beta chain sequence and its context. Antigen unknown. The ends were cut back, 2 bases at V and 2 bases at J, with 7 bases in the middle. Germline loops: CDR1 SGHVS, CDR2 FQNEAQ. The CDR3 consists of 14 residues. Treatment: 10-day PBMC culture with coronavirus spike peptide pools or control peptides (ViraFEST assay). These data come from a study of vaccination and CD4 T cells after COVID-19. Study-wide points: There were relatively few convalescent patients studied, and there were no early post-infection timepoints.

The Oncomine TCR Beta short-read assay was what sequenced the DNA obtained from cultured CD4+ T cells. TCRdb used MiXCR to reprocess the PCR reads, holding one entry per CDR3 protein. This sample has approximately 20,000 distinct CDR3 sequences, with around 50% found just once. The sample comprised CD4+ T cells from blood, cultured in vitro. V and J are TRBV7-8 and TRBJ1-3; no firm D call. This receptor was obtained from a human donor who had recovered from COVID-19. Here the CDR3 DNA reads TGTGCCAGCAGCTTAAAGGGCCCTGGAAACACCATATATTTT. Its translation: CASSLKGPGNTIYF.